This TCR beta chain derives from a study of blood T cell repertoires in COVID-19. The table came from immunoSEQ multiplex PCR; TCRdb's copy has only in-frame clones and leaves some out. This table holds about 480,000 clones, about nine tenths found once. The receptor was isolated from a woman aged 50 to 60 with COVID-19, enrolled during active disease. Sequencing input: peripheral blood.

The CDR3, as DNA: TGTGCCAGCAGTTCAATCGGGTTTGCTGAAGCTTTCTTT. Its translation: CASSSIGFAEAFF. This chain joins TRBV6-5 and TRBJ1-1; D remains ambiguous. Germline CDR1 reads MNHEY; CDR2 reads SVGAGI. V lost 4 bases and J 6 bases, leaving 12 bases between the germline ends. The CDR3 length is 13 residues.